A selection of T cell receptor beta chains follows, all from one sample in a study of human T cells and chemical hapten exposure. TCRdb analysed the RACE reads with MiXCR anew, one entry per CDR3 protein. The table shows about 70,000 distinct CDR3 sequences, with 8.5% occurring only once. The sequences come from whole blood, collected in connection with sensitization to the hapten diphenylcyclopropenone (DPC). These receptors were collected from a woman between 45 and 60 years old with alopecia areata. Some clones in this sample may be carry-over from other donors' samples. The CDR3 runs from the conserved cysteine through the conserved F or W. The D gene is left open where the match is weak. A row's size may be missing; if present it is once, few, many or a size class.

TRBJ2-3 | NA | TRBV5-1 | few | CASSLAVSSTDTQYF | TGCGCCAGCAGCTTGGCAGTCAGTAGCACAGATACGCAGTATTTT
TRBJ1-1 | TRBD1 | TRBV2 | NA | CASLGTGGEAFF | TGTGCCAGCCTCGGGACAGGAGGTGAAGCTTTCTTT
TRBJ1-4 | NA | TRBV6-6 | many | CASSNTAEKLFF | TGTGCCAGCAGTAACACAGCGGAAAAACTGTTTTTT
TRBJ2-3 | NA | TRBV6-6 | few | CASSYGRGLADTQYF | TGTGCCAGCAGTTACGGCAGGGGCTTAGCAGATACGCAGTATTTT
TRBJ2-1 | NA | TRBV7-2 | many | CASSLISGEQFF | TGTGCCAGCAGCCTAATATCGGGGGAGCAGTTCTTC
TRBJ1-1 | TRBD1 | TRBV2 | many | CASDRGAATEAFF | TGTGCCAGCGACAGGGGGGCGGCCACTGAAGCTTTCTTT
TRBJ2-6 | NA | TRBV28 | few | CASSFIWGAGANVLTF | TGTGCCAGCAGTTTTATATGGGGGGCTGGGGCCAACGTCCTGACTTTC
TRBJ1-5 | NA | TRBV6-5 | many | CASSERGPDQPQHF | TGTGCCAGCAGCGAGCGGGGTCCCGATCAGCCCCAGCATTTT
TRBJ1-6 | NA | TRBV11-3 | many | CASSRARDSPLHF | TGTGCCAGCAGCCGAGCACGGGATTCACCCCTCCACTTT
TRBJ2-7 | NA | TRBV5-1 | few | CASSPTSGFSYEQYF | TGCGCCAGCAGTCCTACCAGCGGGTTCTCCTACGAGCAGTACTTC
TRBJ2-3 | TRBD2 | TRBV7-2 | NA | CASSFRTSGRAPDTQYF | TGTGCCAGCAGCTTCCGGACTAGCGGGAGGGCACCAGATACGCAGTATTTT
TRBJ2-5 | NA | TRBV6-6 | few | CASSYIGQQETQYF | TGTGCCAGCAGTTATATAGGACAGCAAGAGACCCAGTACTTC
TRBJ1-1 | NA | TRBV28 | NA | CASSFFGARTEAFF | TGTGCCAGCAGTTTCTTCGGGGCTAGGACTGAAGCTTTCTTT
TRBJ2-3 | NA | TRBV28 | many | CASSPRSTADTQYF | TGTGCCAGCAGTCCCCGTTCGACGGCAGATACGCAGTATTTT
TRBJ2-7 | TRBD1 | TRBV6-2/TRBV6-3 | NA | CASRRDRVVRPYEQYF | TGTGCCAGCAGAAGAGACAGGGTCGTCCGGCCCTACGAGCAGTACTTC
TRBJ1-5 | NA | TRBV4-3 | few | CASSPQGSNQPQHF | TGCGCCAGCAGCCCTCAGGGTAGCAATCAGCCCCAGCATTTT
TRBJ2-5 | TRBD2 | TRBV3-1 | NA | CASSPPRRGGPETQYF | TGTGCCAGCAGCCCCCCTCGGCGGGGGGGCCCGGAGACCCAGTACTTC
TRBJ2-7 | TRBD2 | TRBV10-3 | NA | CAISGELAGTYEQYF | TGTGCCATCAGTGGGGAACTAGCGGGAACATACGAGCAGTACTTC
TRBJ1-2 | TRBD1 | TRBV6-1 | few | CASSESGGLGYTF | TGTGCCAGCAGTGAATCAGGGGGCCTTGGCTACACCTTC
TRBJ2-3 | NA | TRBV20-1 | NA | CSARVRSRFYTDTQYF | TGCAGTGCTAGGGTCAGGAGTCGATTCTATACAGATACGCAGTATTTT
TRBJ2-7 | NA | TRBV2 | NA | CASSEVYRYYEQYF | TGTGCCAGCAGTGAGGTTTACAGATACTACGAGCAGTACTTC
TRBJ2-1 | TRBD2 | TRBV30 | NA | CAWSSGTSDNEQFF | TGTGCCTGGAGCTCCGGGACTAGCGACAATGAGCAGTTCTTC
TRBJ2-7 | NA | TRBV7-8 | NA | CASSLRVAEGPRYEQYF | TGTGCCAGCAGCCTTCGTGTAGCGGAAGGCCCCCGGTACGAGCAGTACTTC
TRBJ1-5 | NA | TRBV2 | few | CASSPWRGSNQPQHF | TGTGCCAGCAGTCCGTGGAGGGGAAGCAATCAGCCCCAGCATTTT
TRBJ1-5 | TRBD1 | TRBV19 | NA | CATTTGEQGQPQHF | TGTGCCACCACTACAGGGGAACAGGGTCAGCCCCAGCATTTT
TRBJ2-5 | TRBD1 | TRBV10-3 | NA | CATRDRGQSFEETQYF | TGTGCCACGAGGGACAGGGGGCAAAGTTTCGAAGAGACCCAGTACTTC
TRBJ1-4 | NA | TRBV6-6 | NA | CASRVPPPEKLFF | TGTGCCAGCAGGGTGCCCCCACCCGAAAAACTGTTTTTT
TRBJ2-3 | NA | TRBV20-1 | NA | CSARTTVADTQYF | TGCAGTGCTAGGACAACGGTAGCAGATACGCAGTATTTT
TRBJ1-5 | NA | TRBV4-3 | many | CASSQDWQGFNQPQHF | TGCGCCAGCAGCCAAGATTGGCAGGGGTTCAATCAGCCCCAGCATTTT
TRBJ2-3 | NA | TRBV7-2 | many | CASSSGISSSTDTQYF | TGTGCCAGCAGCTCCGGGATATCCTCTAGCACAGATACGCAGTATTTT
TRBJ2-3 | NA | TRBV7-2 | NA | CASSLGPLETQYF | TGTGCCAGCAGCCTGGGCCCACTGGAAACGCAGTATTTT
TRBJ2-7 | NA | TRBV14 | few | CASSPTGTGSYEQYF | TGTGCCAGCAGCCCAACCGGGACGGGCTCCTACGAGCAGTACTTC
TRBJ2-1 | NA | TRBV2 | NA | CASGPPSAGSYNEQFF | TGTGCCAGCGGGCCTCCCTCGGCCGGATCCTACAATGAGCAGTTCTTC
TRBJ1-1 | NA | TRBV3-1 | many | CASSQSGRLNTEAFF | TGTGCCAGCAGCCAAAGTGGCAGGCTGAACACTGAAGCTTTCTTT
TRBJ2-5 | NA | TRBV9 | NA | CASSSRGETQYF | TGTGCCAGCAGCTCCCGGGGGGAGACCCAGTACTTC
TRBJ2-7 | NA | TRBV10-3 | few | CAISESLKPDYEQYF | TGTGCCATCAGTGAGTCTCTTAAACCAGACTACGAGCAGTACTTC
TRBJ1-1 | NA | TRBV3-1 | NA | CASSADSQPNTEAFF | TGTGCCAGCAGCGCAGACAGCCAACCGAACACTGAAGCTTTCTTT
TRBJ2-3 | TRBD1 | TRBV12-3/TRBV12-4 | NA | CASSFRDRERAQYF | TGTGCCAGCAGTTTCCGGGACAGGGAGAGAGCGCAGTATTTT
TRBJ1-1 | NA | TRBV2 | many | CASNPTAAWAFF | TGTGCCAGCAACCCGACAGCGGCGTGGGCTTTCTTT
TRBJ1-5 | NA | TRBV3-1 | many | CAAGEGNQPQHF | TGTGCCGCGGGGGAGGGTAATCAGCCCCAGCATTTT
TRBJ2-3 | NA | TRBV13 | few | CASSLGVGGYTDTQYF | TGTGCCAGCAGCTTAGGAGTGGGGGGCTACACAGATACGCAGTATTTT
TRBJ2-1 | NA | TRBV20-1 | few | CSARGCGTAEFF | TGCAGTGCTAGAGGGTGCGGGACCGCGGAGTTCTTC
TRBJ2-7 | NA | TRBV11-2 | NA | CASSFRLLAYEQYF | TGTGCCAGCAGCTTTAGGCTCCTCGCCTACGAGCAGTACTTC
TRBJ2-1 | NA | TRBV6-2/TRBV6-3 | many | CATGKVRIF | TGTGCCACCGGTAAGGTCCGGATCTTC
TRBJ2-1 | NA | TRBV28 | many | CASSLRSYEQFF | TGTGCCAGCAGTTTGCGGAGTTATGAGCAGTTCTTC
TRBJ2-7 | NA | TRBV5-6 | few | CASSLAGGIRGYEQYF | TGTGCCAGCAGCTTGGCAGGAGGGATACGGGGCTACGAGCAGTACTTC
TRBJ2-7 | NA | TRBV4-1 | NA | CASSQDQQGIEQYF | TGCGCCAGCAGCCAAGATCAACAGGGAATCGAGCAGTACTTC
TRBJ1-1 | NA | TRBV20-1 | many | CSAPGPSGTPGAFF | TGCAGTGCTCCCGGCCCCAGCGGGACCCCCGGGGCTTTCTTT
TRBJ2-5 | NA | TRBV13 | NA | CASSHARGQETQYF | TGTGCCAGCAGCCACGCCCGGGGGCAAGAGACCCAGTACTTC
TRBJ2-7 | TRBD1 | TRBV6-5 | NA | CASSSGTGTYEQYF | TGTGCCAGCAGTTCCGGGACAGGGACCTACGAGCAGTACTTC
TRBJ1-4 | NA | TRBV14 | NA | CASSRDRRRREKLFF | TGTGCCAGCAGCCGAGACAGGCGGAGGAGAGAAAAACTGTTTTTT
TRBJ2-7 | NA | TRBV28 | few | CASSTPDGPAHEQYF | TGTGCCAGCAGCACCCCCGACGGCCCCGCCCACGAGCAGTACTTC